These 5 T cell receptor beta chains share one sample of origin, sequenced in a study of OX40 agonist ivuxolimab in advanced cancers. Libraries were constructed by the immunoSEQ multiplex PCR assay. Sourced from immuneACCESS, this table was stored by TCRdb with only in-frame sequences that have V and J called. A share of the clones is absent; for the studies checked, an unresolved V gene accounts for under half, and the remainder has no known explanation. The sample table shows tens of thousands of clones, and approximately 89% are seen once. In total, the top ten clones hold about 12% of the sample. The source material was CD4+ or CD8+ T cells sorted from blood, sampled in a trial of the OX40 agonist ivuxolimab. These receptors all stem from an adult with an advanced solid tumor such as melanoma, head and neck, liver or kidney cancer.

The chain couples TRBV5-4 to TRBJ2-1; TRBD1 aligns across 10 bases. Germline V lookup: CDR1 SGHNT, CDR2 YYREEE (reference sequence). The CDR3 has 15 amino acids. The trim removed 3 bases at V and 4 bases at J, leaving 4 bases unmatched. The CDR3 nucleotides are TGTGCCAGCAGCTCACCGGGACAGGGGTACAATGAGCAGTTCTTC. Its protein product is CASSSPGQGYNEQFF. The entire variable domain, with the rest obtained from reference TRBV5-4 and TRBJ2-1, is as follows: ETGVTQSPTHLIKTRGQQVTLRCSSQSGHNTVSWYQQALGQGPQFIFQYYREEENGRGNFPPRFSGLQFPNYSSELNVNALELDDSALYLCASSSPGQGYNEQFFGPGTRLTVL.

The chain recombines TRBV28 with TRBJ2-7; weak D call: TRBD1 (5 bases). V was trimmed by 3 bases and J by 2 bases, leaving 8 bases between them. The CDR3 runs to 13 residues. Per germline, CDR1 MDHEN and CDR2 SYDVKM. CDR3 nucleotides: TGTGCCAGCAGTTTCGTAGGGGCCTACGAGCAGTACTTC. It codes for CASSFVGAYEQYF. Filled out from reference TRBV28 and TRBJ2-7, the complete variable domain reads DVKVTQSSRYLVKRTGEKVFLECVQDMDHENMFWYRQDPGLGLRLIYFSYDVKMKEKGDIPEGYSVSREKKERFSLILESASTNQTSMYLCASSFVGAYEQYFGPGTRLTVT.

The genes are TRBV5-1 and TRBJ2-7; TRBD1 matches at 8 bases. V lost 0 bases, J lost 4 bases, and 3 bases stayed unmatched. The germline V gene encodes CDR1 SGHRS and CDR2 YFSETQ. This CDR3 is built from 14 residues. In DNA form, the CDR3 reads TGCGCCAGCAGCTTGGACAGGGGGAGATACGAGCAGTACTTC. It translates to CASSLDRGRYEQYF.

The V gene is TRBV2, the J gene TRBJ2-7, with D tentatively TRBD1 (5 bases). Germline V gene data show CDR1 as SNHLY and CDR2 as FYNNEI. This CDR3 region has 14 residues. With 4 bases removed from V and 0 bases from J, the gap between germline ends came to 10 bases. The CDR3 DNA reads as TGTGCCAGCAGTGTGCGACAGCACTCCTACGAGCAGTACTTC. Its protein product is CASSVRQHSYEQYF. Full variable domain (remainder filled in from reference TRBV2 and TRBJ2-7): EPEVTQTPSHQVTQMGQEVILRCVPISNHLYFYWYRQILGQKVEFLVSFYNNEISEKSEIFDDQFSVERPDGSNFTLKIRSTKLEDSAMYFCASSVRQHSYEQYFGPGTRLTVT.

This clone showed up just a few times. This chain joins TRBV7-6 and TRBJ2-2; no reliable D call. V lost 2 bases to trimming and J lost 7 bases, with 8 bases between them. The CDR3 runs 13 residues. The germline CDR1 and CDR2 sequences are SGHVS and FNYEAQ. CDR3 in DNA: TGTGCCAGCAGCTTATGGTCGGGCGGGGAGCTGTTTTTT. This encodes CASSLWSGGELFF.